This T cell receptor beta chain was identified in a study of control samples from healthy donors and cancer patients. Profiling relied on immunoSEQ multiplex PCR, and the TCRdb table lists in-frame clones only, not all of them. Among 84,000 or so clones listed, 91% were seen once. The V gene lost 7 bases and the J gene lost 0 bases, with 25 bases spanning the gap. This CDR3 comprises 19 residues. Germline V gene lookup returns CDR1 LNHDA and CDR2 SQIVND (reference sequence). What was sequenced was blood. The genes are TRBV19 and TRBJ2-4; a possible D gene is TRBD2 (5 bases). This clonotype originated in a man in his fifties or sixties in good health. The CDR3 DNA is TGTGCCAGTACTGAGCGGACGCCCATCCGAAGCTTAGCCAAAAACATTCAGTACTTC. This sequence encodes CASTERTPIRSLAKNIQYF.